Each of the 13 T cell receptor beta chains below was sequenced from the same sample in a study of cytomegalovirus exposure and HLA in healthy donors. Method: immunoSEQ multiplex PCR; TCRdb's copy keeps in-frame clones and lacks some. This sample carries roughly 230,000 clones, roughly 87% of them seen once, and the ten largest clones take 3% to 3.5%. Sequenced material: PBMCs. The receptors were gathered from a woman in her thirties in good health and CMV-seronegative.

The chain employs TRBV6-1 and TRBJ2-1; maybe TRBD2 (6 bases). The CDR3 loop spans 17 amino acids. In germline, CDR1 is MNHNS, CDR2 SASEGT. The V and J ends lost 0 bases and 0 bases respectively, with 12 bases between them. The DNA for the CDR3 is TGTGCCAGCAGTGAAGCACCGGGGAGGCGCTCCTACAATGAGCAGTTCTTC. It specifies CASSEAPGRRSYNEQFF.

This chain links TRBV5-1 with TRBJ1-4; D might be TRBD1 (6 bases). V lost 4 bases and J 0 bases, leaving 19 bases between the germline ends. The length of the CDR3 is 18 residues. Germline CDR1 reads SGHRS; CDR2 reads YFSETQ. This CDR3 reads CASSQNSGVGSTNEKLFF. The CDR3, as DNA: TGCGCCAGCAGCCAAAACTCAGGGGTGGGGTCAACTAATGAAAAACTGTTTTTT.

The chain is built from TRBV18 and TRBJ1-2; TRBD1 matches at 9 bases. Trimming cost V 2 bases and J 3 bases; bases outside gene matches: 7. The germline CDR1 and CDR2 sequences are KGHSH and LQKENI. The CDR3 sequence is 16 residues long. Here the CDR3 DNA reads TGTGCCAGCTCACCAGGGACAGGGTTGGCGGACTATGGCTACACCTTC. Translating gives CASSPGTGLADYGYTF.

The V and J genes are TRBV6-6 and TRBJ2-7; 10 nucleotides agree with TRBD2. The junction had 5 bases not matched to a gene; V was cut back by 0 bases and J by 3 bases. The CDR3 has 16 amino acids. Germline-derived CDR1 and CDR2 are MNHNY and SVGAGI (reference sequence). CDR3 nucleotides: TGTGCCAGCAGTTACTCGGGGACTAGCGACGTCTACGAGCAGTACTTC. Amino acids: CASSYSGTSDVYEQYF.

The V and J genes are TRBV5-1 and TRBJ2-5, with TRBD2 matching over 7 bases. The CDR3 is made up of 14 amino acids. Germline CDR1 reads SGHRS; CDR2 reads YFSETQ. Germline trimming cut 4 bases from V and 4 bases from J; bases unmatched to any gene: 7. The CDR3 bases are TGCGCCAGCAGCCATTCGGGGAGGGGAGAGACCCAGTACTTC. Translating gives CASSHSGRGETQYF.

V and J are TRBV28 and TRBJ2-1; D is ambiguous. Germline CDR1 is MDHEN and CDR2 is SYDVKM. The CDR3 loop spans 11 amino acids. The ends were cut back, 10 bases at V and 2 bases at J, with 6 bases in the middle. CDR3 in amino acids: CATHTYNEQFF. CDR3 coding DNA: TGTGCCACCCACACCTACAATGAGCAGTTCTTC.

This rearrangement joins TRBV30 to TRBJ1-2; 7 nucleotides match TRBD1. CDR1 GTSNPN and CDR2 SVGIG come from the germline V gene (reference sequence). V lost 5 bases and J lost 5; bases outside the gene matches: 20. This CDR3 comprises 17 residues. CDR3 sequence (DNA): TGTGCCTGGCTCCCCCTCCAGGCAGGGGGGTTCTTTTATGGCTACACCTTC. Its translation: CAWLPLQAGGFFYGYTF.

A single count supports this clone. This chain links TRBV7-6 with TRBJ2-5; TRBD1 aligns across 11 bases. CDR1 is SGHVS and CDR2 is FNYEAQ in the germline V gene. The CDR3 length is 14 residues. Losses at the gene ends were 1 base for V and 5 bases for J; bases not matched to a gene: 0. The CDR3: CASSLGTGGETQYF. CDR3 in DNA: TGTGCCAGCAGCTTAGGGACAGGGGGCGAGACCCAGTACTTC.

This rearrangement joins TRBV4-3 to TRBJ2-7, with D unclear. Germline CDR1 LGHNA, CDR2 YSLEER. The CDR3 runs 14 residues. The V end was cut by 3 bases, the J end by 0 bases, with 9 bases between. The CDR3 nucleotides are TGCGCCAGCAGCCAGACCCTTAGCTCCTACGAGCAGTACTTC. Its translation is CASSQTLSSYEQYF.

The chain is built from TRBV11-1 and TRBJ2-7, with 8 positions matching TRBD2. With V trimmed by 0 bases and J by 0 bases, 13 bases remained unmatched. From germline, CDR1 is SGHAT and CDR2 FQDESV (reference sequence). CDR3 size: 19 residues. CDR3 region: CASSLARSSGRLSSYEQYF. DNA for the CDR3: TGTGCCAGCAGCTTAGCGAGGTCTAGCGGGCGTCTGAGCTCCTACGAGCAGTACTTC.

The chain links TRBV11-2 to TRBJ1-1; unclear D gene. This CDR3 contains 15 residues. Trimming took off 8 bases at V and 5 bases at J, with 21 bases between the two ends. Germline values: CDR1 SGHAT, CDR2 FQNNGV. The CDR3 bases are TGTGCCAGCGAGCTCGGCACCACTCCTGGGACTGAAGCTTTCTTT. Protein sequence: CASELGTTPGTEAFF.

This clone turned up a few times. This chain links TRBV28 with TRBJ2-7, with D perhaps matching TRBD1 (6 bases). The V gene's germline CDR1 is MDHEN and CDR2 SYDVKM. CDR3 length equals 14 residues. V lost 8 bases, J lost 7 bases, and 21 bases lay in between. CDR3 region: CASLVPGALGEQYF. For the CDR3, the DNA is TGTGCCAGCTTAGTCCCAGGGGCCCTGGGGGAGCAGTACTTC. Full variable domain (missing parts from reference TRBV28 and TRBJ2-7): DVKVTQSSRYLVKRTGEKVFLECVQDMDHENMFWYRQDPGLGLRLIYFSYDVKMKEKGDIPEGYSVSREKKERFSLILESASTNQTSMYLCASLVPGALGEQYFGPGTRLTVT.

This clone has a single count. V usage is TRBV28 and J usage is TRBJ2-7, with unresolved D. The V and J ends lost 9 bases and 6 bases respectively, with 9 bases between them. Germline loops: CDR1 MDHEN, CDR2 SYDVKM. The CDR3 sequence is 10 residues long. This chain's CDR3 is CASKYVEQYF. In nucleotides, the CDR3 is TGTGCCAGTAAATACGTCGAGCAGTACTTC.